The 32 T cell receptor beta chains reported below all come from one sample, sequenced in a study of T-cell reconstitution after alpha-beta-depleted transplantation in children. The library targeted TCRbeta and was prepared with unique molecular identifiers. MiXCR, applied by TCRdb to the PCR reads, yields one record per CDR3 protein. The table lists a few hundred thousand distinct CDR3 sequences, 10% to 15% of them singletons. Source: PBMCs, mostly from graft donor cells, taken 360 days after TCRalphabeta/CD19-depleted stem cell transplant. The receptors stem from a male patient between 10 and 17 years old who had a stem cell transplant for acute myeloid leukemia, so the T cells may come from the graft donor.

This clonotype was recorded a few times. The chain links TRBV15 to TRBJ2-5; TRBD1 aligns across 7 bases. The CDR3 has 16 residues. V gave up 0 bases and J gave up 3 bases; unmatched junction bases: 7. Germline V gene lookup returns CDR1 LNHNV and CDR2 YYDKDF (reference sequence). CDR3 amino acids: CATSRDLYRGEETQYF. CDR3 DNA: TGTGCCACCAGCAGAGATCTGTACAGGGGCGAAGAGACCCAGTACTTC.

Written as DNA, the CDR3 is TGTGCCAGCAGTCCCCCCTCCGGGTTTTACAATGAGCAGTTCTTC. Translating gives CASSPPSGFYNEQFF. The V and J genes are TRBV27 and TRBJ2-1; D ambiguous. The length of the CDR3 is 15 residues. The ends were cut back, 5 bases at V and 4 bases at J, with 15 bases in the middle. Germline values: CDR1 MNHEY, CDR2 SMNVEV (reference sequence).

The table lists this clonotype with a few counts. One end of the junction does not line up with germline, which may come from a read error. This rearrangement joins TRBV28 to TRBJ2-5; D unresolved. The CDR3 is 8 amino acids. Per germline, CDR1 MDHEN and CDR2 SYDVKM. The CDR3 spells CASSFCLF. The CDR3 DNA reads TGTGCCAGCAGTTTCTGCCTGTTC.

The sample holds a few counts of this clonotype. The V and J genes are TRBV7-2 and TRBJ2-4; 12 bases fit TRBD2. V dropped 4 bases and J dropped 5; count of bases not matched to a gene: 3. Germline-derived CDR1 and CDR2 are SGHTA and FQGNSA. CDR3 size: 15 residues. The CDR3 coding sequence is TGTGCCAGCAGCTCGTCTAGCGGGAGGGAAAACATTCAGTACTTC. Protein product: CASSSSSGRENIQYF.

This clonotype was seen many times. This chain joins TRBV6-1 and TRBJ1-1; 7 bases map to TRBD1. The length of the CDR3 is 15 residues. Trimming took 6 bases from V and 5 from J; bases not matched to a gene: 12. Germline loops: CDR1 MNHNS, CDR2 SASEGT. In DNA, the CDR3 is TGTGCCAGCAGCCCTAGACAGGGAAGTTTTACTGAAGCTTTCTTT. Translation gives CASSPRQGSFTEAFF.

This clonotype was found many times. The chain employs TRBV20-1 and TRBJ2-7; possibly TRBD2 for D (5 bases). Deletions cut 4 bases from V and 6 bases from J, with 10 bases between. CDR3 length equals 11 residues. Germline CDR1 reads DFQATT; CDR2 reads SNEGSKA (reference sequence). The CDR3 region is CSAMRVGEQYF. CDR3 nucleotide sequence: TGCAGTGCTATGAGGGTCGGCGAGCAGTACTTC.

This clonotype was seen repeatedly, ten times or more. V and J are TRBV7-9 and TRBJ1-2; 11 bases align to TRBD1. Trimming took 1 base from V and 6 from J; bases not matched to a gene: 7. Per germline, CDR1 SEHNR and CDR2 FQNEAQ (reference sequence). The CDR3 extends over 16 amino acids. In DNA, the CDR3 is TGTGCCAGCAGCTTAGAGTGGACAGGGGGCCCGGATGGCTACACCTTC. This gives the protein CASSLEWTGGPDGYTF.

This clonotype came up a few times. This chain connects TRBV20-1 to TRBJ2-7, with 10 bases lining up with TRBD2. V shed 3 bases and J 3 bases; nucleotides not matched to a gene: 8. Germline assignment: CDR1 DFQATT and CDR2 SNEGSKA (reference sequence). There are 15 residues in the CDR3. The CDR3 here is CSASRLAGANYEQYF. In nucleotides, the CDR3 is TGCAGTGCTAGTCGTCTAGCGGGAGCGAACTACGAGCAGTACTTC.

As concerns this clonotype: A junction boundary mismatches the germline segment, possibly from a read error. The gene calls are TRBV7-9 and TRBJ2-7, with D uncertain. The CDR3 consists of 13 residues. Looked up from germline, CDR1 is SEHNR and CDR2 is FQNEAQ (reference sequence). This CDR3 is CAISTTVLCEQYF. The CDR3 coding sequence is TGTGCCATCAGCACAACAGTCCTCTGCGAGCAGTACTTC.

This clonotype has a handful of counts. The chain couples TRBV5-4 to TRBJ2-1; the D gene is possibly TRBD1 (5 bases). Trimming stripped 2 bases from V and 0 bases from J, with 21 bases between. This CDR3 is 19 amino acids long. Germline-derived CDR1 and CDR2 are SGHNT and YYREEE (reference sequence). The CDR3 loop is CASSLEPRQYQSSYNEQFF. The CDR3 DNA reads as TGTGCCAGCAGCTTAGAGCCCAGACAGTATCAAAGCTCCTACAATGAGCAGTTCTTC.

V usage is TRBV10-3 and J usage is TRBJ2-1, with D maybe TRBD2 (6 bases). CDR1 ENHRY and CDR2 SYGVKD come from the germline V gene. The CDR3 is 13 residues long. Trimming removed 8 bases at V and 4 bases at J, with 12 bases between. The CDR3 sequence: CAIEAGTYNEQFF. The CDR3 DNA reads TGTGCCATCGAGGCGGGAACATACAATGAGCAGTTCTTC.

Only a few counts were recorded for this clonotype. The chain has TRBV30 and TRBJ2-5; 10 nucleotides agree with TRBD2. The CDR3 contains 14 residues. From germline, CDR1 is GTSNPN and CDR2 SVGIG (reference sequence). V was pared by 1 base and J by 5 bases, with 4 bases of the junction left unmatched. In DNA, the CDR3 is TGTGCCTGGAGTGAGGGTAGCGGGAGGGAGACCCAGTACTTC. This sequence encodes CAWSEGSGRETQYF. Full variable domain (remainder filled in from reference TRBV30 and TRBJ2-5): SQTIHQWPATLVQPVGSPLSLECTVEGTSNPNLYWYRQAAGRGLQLLFYSVGIGQISSEVPQNLSASRPQDRQFILSSKKLLLSDSGFYLCAWSEGSGRETQYFGPGTRLLVL.

CDR3 loop: CASSRRGGVGTEAFF. The DNA for the CDR3 is TGTGCCAGCAGCCGGCGGGGGGGGGTGGGCACTGAAGCTTTCTTT. The chain has TRBV28 and TRBJ1-1; the D gene is possibly TRBD1 (5 bases). Per the germline V gene, CDR1 is MDHEN and CDR2 is SYDVKM. The V and J ends lost 6 bases and 4 bases respectively, with 18 bases between them. The CDR3 runs 15 residues.

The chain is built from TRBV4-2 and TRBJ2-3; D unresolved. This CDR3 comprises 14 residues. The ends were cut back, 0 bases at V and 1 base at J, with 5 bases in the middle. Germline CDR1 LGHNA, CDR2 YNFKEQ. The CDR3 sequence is CASSQDVGTDTQYF. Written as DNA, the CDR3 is TGTGCCAGCAGCCAAGATGTTGGCACAGATACGCAGTATTTT.

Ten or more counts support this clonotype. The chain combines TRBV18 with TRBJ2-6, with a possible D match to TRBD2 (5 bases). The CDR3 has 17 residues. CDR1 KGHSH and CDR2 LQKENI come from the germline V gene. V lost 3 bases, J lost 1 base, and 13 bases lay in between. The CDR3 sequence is CASSPLPTGSGANVLTF. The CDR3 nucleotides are TGTGCCAGCTCACCCCTACCCACGGGATCTGGGGCCAACGTCCTGACTTTC.

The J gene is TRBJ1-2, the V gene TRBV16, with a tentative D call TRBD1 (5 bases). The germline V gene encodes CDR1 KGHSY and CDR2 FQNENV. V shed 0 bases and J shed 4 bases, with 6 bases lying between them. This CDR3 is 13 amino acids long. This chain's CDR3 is CASSQSRVYGYTF. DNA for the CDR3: TGTGCCAGCAGCCAATCCAGGGTCTATGGCTACACCTTC.

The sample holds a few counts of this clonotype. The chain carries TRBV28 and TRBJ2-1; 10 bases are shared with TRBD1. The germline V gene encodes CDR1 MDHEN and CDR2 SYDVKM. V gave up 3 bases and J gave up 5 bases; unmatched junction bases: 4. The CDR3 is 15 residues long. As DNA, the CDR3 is TGTGCCAGCAGTTTCTCCGGGACAGGGGACAATGAGCAGTTCTTC. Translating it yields CASSFSGTGDNEQFF.

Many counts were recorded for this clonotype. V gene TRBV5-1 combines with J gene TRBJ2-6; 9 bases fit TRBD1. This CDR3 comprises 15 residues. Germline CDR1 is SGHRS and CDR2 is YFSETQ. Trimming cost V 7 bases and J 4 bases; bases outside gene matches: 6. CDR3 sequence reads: CASWGQGAGANVLTF. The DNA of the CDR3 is TGCGCCAGCTGGGGACAGGGAGCAGGGGCCAACGTCCTGACTTTC.

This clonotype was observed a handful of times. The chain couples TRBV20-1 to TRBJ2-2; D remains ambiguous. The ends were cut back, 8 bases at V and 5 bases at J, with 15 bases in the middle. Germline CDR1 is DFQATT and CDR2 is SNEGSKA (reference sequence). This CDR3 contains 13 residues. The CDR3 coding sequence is TGCAGTCCCAGGAAGCGTGGGACCGGGGAGCTGTTTTTT. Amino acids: CSPRKRGTGELFF.

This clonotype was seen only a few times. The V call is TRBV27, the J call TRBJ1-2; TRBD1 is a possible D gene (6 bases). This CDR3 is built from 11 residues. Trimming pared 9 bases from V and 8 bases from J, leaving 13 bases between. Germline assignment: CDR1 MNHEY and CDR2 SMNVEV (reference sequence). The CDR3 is CASTGRKGYTF. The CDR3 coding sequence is TGTGCCAGTACAGGGAGGAAAGGCTACACCTTC.

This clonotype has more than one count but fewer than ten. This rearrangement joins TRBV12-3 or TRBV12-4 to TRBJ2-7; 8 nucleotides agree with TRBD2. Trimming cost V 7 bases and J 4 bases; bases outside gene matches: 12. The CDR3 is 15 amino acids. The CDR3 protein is CASTVEAGGRYEQYF. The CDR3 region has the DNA TGTGCCAGCACCGTCGAGGCGGGGGGCCGGTACGAGCAGTACTTC.

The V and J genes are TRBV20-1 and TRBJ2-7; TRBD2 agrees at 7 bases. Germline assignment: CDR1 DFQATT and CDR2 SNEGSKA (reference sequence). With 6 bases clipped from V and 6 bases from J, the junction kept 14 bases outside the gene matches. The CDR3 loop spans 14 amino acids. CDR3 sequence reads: CSAILSGVTSEQYF. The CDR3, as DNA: TGCAGTGCCATACTCAGCGGGGTCACTAGCGAGCAGTACTTC.

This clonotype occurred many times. The CDR3 DNA reads as TGTGCCAGCAGCTTAGAAGCGACTATCATAAACATTCAGTACTTC. As protein: CASSLEATIINIQYF. The chain employs TRBV11-2 and TRBJ2-4, with a tentative D call TRBD2 (5 bases). V was clipped by 0 bases and J by 6 bases, with 12 bases between them. Germline assignment: CDR1 SGHAT and CDR2 FQNNGV. CDR3 length equals 15 residues.

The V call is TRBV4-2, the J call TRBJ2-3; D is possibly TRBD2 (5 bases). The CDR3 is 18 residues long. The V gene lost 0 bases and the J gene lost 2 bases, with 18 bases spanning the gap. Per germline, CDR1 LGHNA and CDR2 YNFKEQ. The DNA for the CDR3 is TGTGCCAGCAGCCAAGATGCGGAGAGACTACCCCCCACAGATACGCAGTATTTT. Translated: CASSQDAERLPPTDTQYF.

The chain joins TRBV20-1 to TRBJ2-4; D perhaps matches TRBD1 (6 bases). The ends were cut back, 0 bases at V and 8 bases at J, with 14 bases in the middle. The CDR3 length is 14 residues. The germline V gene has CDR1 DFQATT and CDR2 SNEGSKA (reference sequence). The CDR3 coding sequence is TGCAGTGCTAGAGATTGGAAGGGGGACGACATTCAGTACTTC. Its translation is CSARDWKGDDIQYF.

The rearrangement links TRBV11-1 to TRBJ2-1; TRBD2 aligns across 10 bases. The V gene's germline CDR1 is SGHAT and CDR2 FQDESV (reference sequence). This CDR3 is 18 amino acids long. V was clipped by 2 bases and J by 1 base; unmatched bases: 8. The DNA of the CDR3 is TGTGCCAGCAGCTTAACGAGACTAGCGGGTGTTTCCTACAATGAGCAGTTCTTC. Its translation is CASSLTRLAGVSYNEQFF.

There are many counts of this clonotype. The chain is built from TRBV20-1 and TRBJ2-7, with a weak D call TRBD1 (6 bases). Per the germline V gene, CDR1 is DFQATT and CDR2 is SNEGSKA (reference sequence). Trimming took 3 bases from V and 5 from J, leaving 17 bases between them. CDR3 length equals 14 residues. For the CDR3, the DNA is TGCAGTGCTAGGAGACAGGATCGGGTGAACGAGCAGTACTTC. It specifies CSARRQDRVNEQYF.

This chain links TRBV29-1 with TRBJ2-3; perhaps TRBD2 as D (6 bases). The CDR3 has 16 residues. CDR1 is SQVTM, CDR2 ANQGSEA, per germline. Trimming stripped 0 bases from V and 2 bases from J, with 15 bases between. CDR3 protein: CSVEDRKRAFTDTQYF. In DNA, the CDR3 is TGCAGCGTTGAAGATCGGAAGCGGGCCTTCACAGATACGCAGTATTTT.

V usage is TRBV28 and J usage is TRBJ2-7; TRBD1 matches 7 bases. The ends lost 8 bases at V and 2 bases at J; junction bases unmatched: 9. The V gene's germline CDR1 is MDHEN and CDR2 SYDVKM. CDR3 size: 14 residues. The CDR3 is CASSTGTATYEQYF. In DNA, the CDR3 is TGTGCCAGCTCGACCGGGACAGCGACCTACGAGCAGTACTTC.

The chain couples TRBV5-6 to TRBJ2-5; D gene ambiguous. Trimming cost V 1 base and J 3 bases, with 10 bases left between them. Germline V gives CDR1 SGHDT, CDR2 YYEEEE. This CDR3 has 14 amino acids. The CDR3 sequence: CASSLTGGEETQYF. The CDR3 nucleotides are TGTGCCAGCAGCTTGACGGGCGGAGAAGAGACCCAGTACTTC.

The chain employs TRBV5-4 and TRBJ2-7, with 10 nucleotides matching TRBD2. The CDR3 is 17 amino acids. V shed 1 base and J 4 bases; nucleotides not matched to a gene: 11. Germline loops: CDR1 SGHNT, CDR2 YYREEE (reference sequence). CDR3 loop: CASSLLGLAPKRYEQYF. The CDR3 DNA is TGTGCCAGCAGCTTGTTGGGACTAGCGCCCAAGAGGTACGAGCAGTACTTC.

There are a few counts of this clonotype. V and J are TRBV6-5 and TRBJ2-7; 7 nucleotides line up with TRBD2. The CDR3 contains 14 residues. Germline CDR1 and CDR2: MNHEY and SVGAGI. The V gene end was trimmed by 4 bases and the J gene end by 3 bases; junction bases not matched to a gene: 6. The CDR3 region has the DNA TGTGCCAGCAGTTCCAGGGAGGGCCTCTACGAGCAGTACTTC. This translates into CASSSREGLYEQYF.